This TCR beta chain was identified in a study of early T cells in non-severe SARS-CoV-2 infection. Study-level information: Chains were not paired, and sequencing was done on bulk RNA from unsorted whole blood. The study's findings and limits: Using VDJdb, the matching emphasized anti-spike CD8 responses while missing private and CD4 specificities.

Concerning this clonotype: Its antigen is not identified.

V was cut by 1 base and J by 0 bases, with 8 bases left in between. CDR3 length: 15 residues. The germline V gene has CDR1 SGHVS and CDR2 FQNEAQ. TCRdb analysed the 5' RACE reads with MiXCR anew, one entry per CDR3 protein. There are 25,000 to 35,000 distinct CDR3 sequences in the sample; around 5.8% occur only once, and 5% to 5.5% lies in the top ten. The sequencing sample was made of whole blood. The origin of this receptor is an adult who was a healthcare worker with PCR-confirmed SARS-CoV-2 infection or an uninfected control (not recorded which). The chain uses TRBV7-8 and TRBJ2-3, with D tentatively TRBD2 (5 bases). In DNA form, the CDR3 reads TGTGCCAGCAGCTTAGTGTCGGGGAGCACAGATACGCAGTATTTT. It translates to CASSLVSGSTDTQYF. Full variable domain (rest looked up from reference TRBV7-8 and TRBJ2-3): GAGVSQSPRYKVAKRGQDVALRCDPISGHVSLFWYQQALGQGPEFLTYFQNEAQLDKSGLPSDRFFAERPEGSVSTLKIQRTQQEDSAVYLCASSLVSGSTDTQYFGPGTRLTVL.